Sequencing of this T cell receptor (beta chain) was carried out in a study of monozygotic twins with inflammatory bowel disease (dated by TCRdb to between 2017 and 2020). Broadly, across the study: In total, roughly 30 monozygotic twin pairs made up the full study: 19 Danish pairs, all IBD-discordant, plus nine German pairs, of which four were IBD-concordant and five were IBD-discordant. Disease-associated traits were sought mainly through comparisons between IBD patients and their genetically identical healthy co-twins within discordant pairs. Each individual had, on average, about 151 000 unique TCRalpha sequences and 181 000 unique TCRbeta sequences available for analysis. What the research found in general, with its limitations: Distinction between different T cell subtypes could not be achieved in the analysis. No single strong signal or clonotype linked to IBD turned up in the results, so the idea that one exists was not supported. IBD patients shared fewer clonotypes with other individuals than healthy twins did, most markedly in patients showing signs of disease activity. Repertoire similarity did not differ between concordant and discordant twins, which could be due to limited statistical power. Because patients received different immunosuppressive treatments, the repertoires may have picked up extra background noise and variability between individuals. Measured by the inverse Simpson index, TCRbeta repertoire diversity was lower in IBD patients than in their healthy co-twins.

The receptor library was made with 5' RACE. The input for every TCR library was 3,500 to 4,000 ng of total RNA. For each sample, cDNA synthesis with SMARTScribe reverse transcriptase was split into eight separate reactions. Unique molecular identifiers containing a 6-nucleotide sample barcode were introduced through template switching during cDNA synthesis. TCRalpha and TCRbeta cDNA was amplified in two nested PCRs of roughly 16 and 10 cycles, and bead purification was carried out after each PCR. Before amplification, cDNA was treated with uracil DNA-glycosylase and purified using the QIAquick PCR purification kit. The second PCR added Illumina TruSeq-compatible adapters along with sample-specific barcodes. TapeStation and Qubit were used to check library quality and concentration, and 5 ng of each library went into the pool. Sequencing of pooled libraries was carried out on an Illumina HiSeq2500 single-index Rapid Run using 2 x 100 bp reads and custom sequencing primers. The study's own analysis went as follows. PCR and sequencing errors were corrected by UMI-based consensus assembly using MiGEC version 1.2.6. V(D)J alignment, clonotype assembly and CDR3 extraction were performed with MiXCR version 2.1.1. To normalise gene usage, clonotype sharing and MAIT/NKT TCR abundance, the analysis used the top 1000, 10 000 and 20 000 clonotypes per sample. Diversity was computed as the inverse Simpson index with the vegan R package after downsampling to 27 000 UMIs. Statistical testing used paired Mann-Whitney U tests on the discordant twin pairs and applied Benjamini-Hochberg correction for multiple testing. After TCRdb reprocessed the reads, each CDR3 protein sequence was kept as one row, without DNA. TCRdb's processing, not the authors', yielded these V and J calls. In this sample's table one finds around 210,000 distinct CDR3 sequences. The ten largest clones add up to roughly 8% of the sample.

Comment on this clonotype: There is no known antigen for this receptor.

Counted from cysteine to phenylalanine, this CDR3 has 13 amino acids. The coding DNA is unavailable. Via the germline V gene (reference sequence), CDR1 is DFQATT and CDR2 SNEGSKA. From each donor, an approximately 2.3 ml peripheral blood sample was drawn into PAXgene tubes and stored at -80 degrees C. Without any T cell sorting, total RNA was extracted from whole blood using the PAXgene blood miRNA kit on an automated QIAcube. Peripheral blood from monozygotic twin pairs concordant or discordant for inflammatory bowel disease was subjected to deep TCRalpha and TCRbeta repertoire profiling with unique molecular barcoding. Smoking habits were recorded for all twin pairs, and individuals were classified as current, former or never smokers.

The sequenced material came from blood. The receptor's source is a human donor with ulcerative colitis or Crohn's disease, or a healthy co-twin of an affected twin (not recorded which). Recombination connected TRBV20-1 to TRBJ2-1; TCRdb designates TRBD1, a call that cannot be tested without DNA. The CDR3 sequence is CSAGLGTTNEQFF.